Presented here are 26 T cell receptor beta chains from one specimen sequenced in a study of blood T cell repertoires in COVID-19. Only in-frame clones appear in the TCRdb table, and some are missing; sequencing was by immunoSEQ multiplex PCR. The repertoire includes around 260,000 clones, roughly 85% of them detected once, and less than 15% sits in the top ten. Material for sequencing was peripheral blood. The receptor set was obtained from a human donor in a cohort sampled during active COVID-19.

In its sample, this clone was seen a few times. The chain has TRBV29-1 and TRBJ1-3; no clear D gene. Germline CDR1 and CDR2: SQVTM and ANQGSEA. This CDR3 is 14 amino acids long. Trimming removed 3 bases from V and 0 bases from J, with 9 bases in between. CDR3 sequence reads: CSVESLDSGNTIYF. The DNA of the CDR3 is TGCAGCGTTGAGTCCCTAGACTCTGGAAACACCATATATTTT.

This chain connects TRBV6-5 to TRBJ1-2, with 9 positions matching TRBD1. The CDR3 covers 14 residues. Per germline, CDR1 MNHEY and CDR2 SVGAGI. Trimming removed 8 bases from V and 8 bases from J; junction bases left unmatched: 12. The CDR3 reads CASGDRGRGQGYTF. The CDR3 region has the DNA TGTGCCAGCGGCGACAGGGGGAGGGGGCAGGGCTACACCTTC.

The chain couples TRBV9 to TRBJ2-3, with TRBD2 matching over 12 bases. The germline V gene has CDR1 SGDLS and CDR2 YYNGEE. The CDR3 length is 14 residues. Trimming at V came to 6 bases and at J to 7 bases, leaving 6 bases not matched to a gene. The CDR3 region is CASTSGRAENTQYF. Written as DNA, the CDR3 is TGTGCCAGCACTAGCGGGAGGGCCGAAAATACGCAGTATTTT.

The chain links TRBV9 to TRBJ2-4, with a weak D call TRBD1 (5 bases). V lost 3 bases and J 9 bases, leaving 19 bases between the germline ends. The germline CDR1 and CDR2 sequences are SGDLS and YYNGEE. This CDR3 is built from 15 residues. The DNA for the CDR3 is TGTGCCAGCAGCGGAACAGGTCCCCTTGGTAGCATTCAGTACTTC. It encodes CASSGTGPLGSIQYF.

This clone was detected only once. This rearrangement joins TRBV5-1 to TRBJ2-2; 8 bases fit TRBD2. V dropped 2 bases and J dropped 4; count of bases not matched to a gene: 4. Germline values: CDR1 SGHRS, CDR2 YFSETQ. CDR3 size: 15 residues. The chain's CDR3 is CASSLSGSGTGELFF. The CDR3 bases are TGCGCCAGCAGCTTAAGCGGGAGTGGCACCGGGGAGCTGTTTTTT.

The sample holds one count of this clone. V usage is TRBV4-3 and J usage is TRBJ2-1; possibly TRBD2 for D (6 bases). V was cut by 0 bases and J by 0 bases, with 9 bases left in between. This CDR3 is 16 amino acids long. The germline gives CDR1 LGHNA, CDR2 YSLEER. This CDR3 is CASSQDGGISYNEQFF. The CDR3, as DNA: TGCGCCAGCAGCCAAGATGGCGGGATCTCCTACAATGAGCAGTTCTTC.

The CDR3 spells CASSPLGWTSGKDTQYF. The CDR3 nucleotides read TGTGCCAGCTCACCGCTGGGTTGGACTAGCGGGAAAGATACGCAGTATTTT. The gene calls are TRBV18 and TRBJ2-3; TRBD2 aligns across 12 bases. Trimming at V came to 3 bases and at J to 5 bases, leaving 9 bases not matched to a gene. The CDR3 sequence is 17 residues long. Germline loops: CDR1 KGHSH, CDR2 LQKENI.

Worth noting for this clone: One end of the junction is discordant with germline, which a read error may explain. The CDR3 DNA reads as TGTGCCAGCAGGGAAGAAACAGGGTCACCCCTCCACTTT. Translating gives CASREETGSPLHF. The V gene is TRBV6-1, the J gene TRBJ1-6, with D perhaps matching TRBD1 (6 bases). The germline gives CDR1 MNHNS, CDR2 SASEGT. The CDR3 is made up of 13 amino acids.

The chain has TRBV5-1 and TRBJ1-2, with D tentatively TRBD1 (6 bases). The CDR3 consists of 15 residues. Trimming left V 4 bases short and J 7 bases short, with 20 bases between. Germline loops: CDR1 SGHRS, CDR2 YFSETQ. The CDR3 loop reads CASSQLQTGRGGYTF. The CDR3 region has the DNA TGCGCCAGCAGCCAGCTTCAAACAGGGAGAGGTGGCTACACCTTC.

This clone showed up just a few times. This chain joins TRBV3-1 (or the pseudogene TRBV3-2) and TRBJ1-1; a weak D match, TRBD1 (6 bases). CDR1 and CDR2 from the germline V gene are LGHDT and YNNKEL (reference sequence). The CDR3 length is 13 residues. The V end lost 4 bases, the J end lost 10 bases, and 16 bases lay between the germline ends. CDR3 amino acids: CASSLGQPAGAFF. Written as DNA, the CDR3 is TGTGCCAGCAGCCTCGGACAGCCCGCTGGAGCTTTCTTT.

This clone has only a few counts. V gene TRBV7-9 combines with J gene TRBJ2-2; 10 bases are a match to TRBD1. This CDR3 contains 15 residues. Per the germline V gene, CDR1 is SEHNR and CDR2 is FQNEAQ (reference sequence). Trimming removed 4 bases from V and 4 bases from J; junction bases left unmatched: 3. CDR3 bases: TGTGCCAGCAGCTCGGGACAGGGGATCACCGGGGAGCTGTTTTTT. Translating gives CASSSGQGITGELFF.

This rearrangement joins TRBV7-6 to TRBJ2-7, with TRBD2 identical over 7 bases. The CDR3 runs to 12 residues. The V segment lost 10 bases and the J segment 7 bases; nucleotides outside the gene matches: 10. Per germline, CDR1 SGHVS and CDR2 FNYEAQ. CDR3 sequence (DNA): TGTGCCACCTCTGGTCCGGGGGGAGAGCAGTACTTC. This gives the protein CATSGPGGEQYF.

V usage is TRBV19 and J usage is TRBJ2-1, with 10 bases aligning to TRBD2. V was clipped by 6 bases and J by 7 bases; unmatched bases: 9. Germline CDR1 LNHDA, CDR2 SQIVND (reference sequence). The CDR3 has 15 amino acids. The CDR3 loop reads CASRPGLASRNEQFF. The CDR3 DNA is TGTGCCAGTAGACCGGGACTAGCGAGTCGTAATGAGCAGTTCTTC. Looking up the rest from reference TRBV19 and TRBJ2-1 gives the full variable domain: DGGITQSPKYLFRKEGQNVTLSCEQNLNHDAMYWYRQDPGQGLRLIYYSQIVNDFQKGDIAEGYSVSREKKESFPLTVTSAQKNPTAFYLCASRPGLASRNEQFFGPGTRLTVL.

This clone appeared a single time. The chain carries TRBV7-8 and TRBJ2-3; no firm D call. Between the trimmed V and J ends, which lost 3 bases and 1 base, there was a span of 5 bases. Germline assignment: CDR1 SGHVS and CDR2 FQNEAQ. This CDR3 contains 13 residues. For the CDR3, the DNA is TGTGCCAGCAGCTTTTCTGGCACAGATACGCAGTATTTT. Translating it yields CASSFSGTDTQYF.

This clone came up once. The V gene is TRBV27, the J gene TRBJ1-3; D is unresolved. V was cut by 3 bases and J by 0 bases, with 9 bases left in between. Germline assignment: CDR1 MNHEY and CDR2 SMNVEV (reference sequence). The CDR3 has 15 amino acids. In DNA, the CDR3 is TGTGCCAGCAGTTTGGACGGGAGCTCTGGAAACACCATATATTTT. Amino acids: CASSLDGSSGNTIYF.

The genes are TRBV5-1 and TRBJ1-2, with a tentative D call TRBD1 (5 bases). The CDR3 totals 15 residues. The germline gives CDR1 SGHRS, CDR2 YFSETQ. The germline V and J ends were trimmed by 3 bases and 5 bases, with 17 bases remaining between them. The CDR3, as DNA: TGCGCCAGCAGCTGGGGGGGTGTGACAGATTATGGCTACACCTTC. Protein sequence: CASSWGGVTDYGYTF.

This clone appeared once. The rearrangement uses TRBV28 and TRBJ1-1; D gene ambiguous. Germline values: CDR1 MDHEN, CDR2 SYDVKM. The CDR3 runs to 12 residues. V was clipped by 3 bases and J by 2 bases, with 4 bases between them. CDR3 sequence: CASSLTNTEAFF. The CDR3 DNA reads TGTGCCAGCAGTTTGACTAACACTGAAGCTTTCTTT.

The chain is built from TRBV5-4 and TRBJ2-1; 8 bases are shared with TRBD1. The germline gives CDR1 SGHNT, CDR2 YYREEE (reference sequence). CDR3 length equals 16 residues. V lost 3 bases and J lost 4; bases outside the gene matches: 9. CDR3 DNA: TGTGCCAGCAGCTCCGGGACAGGCAACCTATACAATGAGCAGTTCTTC. It yields the protein CASSSGTGNLYNEQFF.

This rearrangement joins TRBV5-5 to TRBJ2-2; D possibly corresponds to TRBD2 (6 bases). The CDR3 consists of 17 residues. The germline gives CDR1 SGHKS, CDR2 YYEKEE (reference sequence). Deletions cut 0 bases from V and 5 bases from J, with 17 bases between. CDR3 in amino acids: CASSLELPGVRTGELFF. The CDR3 nucleotides are TGTGCCAGCAGCTTGGAGCTTCCGGGAGTTCGTACCGGGGAGCTGTTTTTT.

Notes on this clone: Other DNA sequences within the sample encode an identical CDR3. This chain uses TRBV5-4 with TRBJ2-5; D unclear. The CDR3 runs 11 residues. Germline V gives CDR1 SGHNT, CDR2 YYREEE (reference sequence). Trimming left V 3 bases short and J 2 bases short, with 2 bases between. This CDR3 reads CASSSQETQYF. For the CDR3, the DNA is TGTGCCAGCAGCTCTCAAGAGACCCAGTACTTC.

V gene TRBV5-1 combines with J gene TRBJ2-6; D is unresolved. The CDR3 is made up of 16 amino acids. Germline CDR1 reads SGHRS; CDR2 reads YFSETQ. Trimming pared 7 bases from V and 0 bases from J, leaving 14 bases between. The CDR3 DNA reads as TGCGCCAGCGCGCCCATTTTAAACTCTGGGGCCAACGTCCTGACTTTC. Translating it yields CASAPILNSGANVLTF.

This clone was seen a single time. V is TRBV9 and J is TRBJ1-3; perhaps TRBD1 as D (5 bases). CDR1 and CDR2 from the germline V gene are SGDLS and YYNGEE. There are 15 residues in the CDR3. V was clipped by 4 bases and J by 6 bases, with 17 bases between them. The CDR3 DNA follows: TGTGCCAGCAGCTCCGGGGGGGAGACCAAAAACACCATATATTTT. Encoded protein: CASSSGGETKNTIYF.

The rearrangement uses TRBV5-6 and TRBJ1-5; 8 nucleotides align to TRBD1. V gave up 4 bases and J gave up 5 bases; unmatched junction bases: 8. The V gene's germline CDR1 is SGHDT and CDR2 YYEEEE. The CDR3 runs to 15 residues. The CDR3 here is CASSRDRFGDQPQHF. The CDR3, as DNA: TGTGCCAGCAGCCGGGACAGGTTTGGAGATCAGCCCCAGCATTTT.

The chain joins TRBV29-1 to TRBJ2-5, with a tentative D call TRBD1 (5 bases). Germline lookup yields CDR1 SQVTM and CDR2 ANQGSEA. The CDR3 extends over 12 amino acids. With 5 bases removed from V and 5 bases from J, the gap between germline ends came to 12 bases. CDR3 nucleotides: TGCAGCGTTAAAGGGGCTATGGAGACCCAGTACTTC. This encodes CSVKGAMETQYF.

The CDR3 sequence is CASSSSNRGYTF. CDR3 DNA: TGTGCCAGCAGTAGCTCGAATCGGGGCTACACCTTC. The chain joins TRBV12-3 or TRBV12-4 to TRBJ1-2, with no clear D. CDR3 length: 12 amino acids. Trimming shortened V by 5 bases and J by 8 bases, and 12 bases separated the two germline ends.

The chain combines TRBV27 with TRBJ1-6, with D hard to call. This CDR3 contains 12 residues. V was trimmed by 6 bases and J by 12 bases, leaving 12 bases between them. The germline V gene has CDR1 MNHEY and CDR2 SMNVEV (reference sequence). Here the CDR3 DNA reads TGTGCCAGCAGGACTGAACCCGGACCCCTCCACTTT. It codes for CASRTEPGPLHF.